This TCR beta chain was profiled in a study of OX40 agonist ivuxolimab in advanced cancers. The germline V gene has CDR1 SGHVS and CDR2 FQNEAQ. This CDR3 comprises 16 residues. Trimming cost V 4 bases and J 5 bases; bases outside gene matches: 7. Assay: immunoSEQ multiplex PCR; the TCRdb copy retains only in-frame clones and omits some. The table lists roughly 51,000 clones, around nine tenths of them singletons. General observations from the study: Expanded peripheral T-cell antigen specificity went undetermined.

This clone came up once. As yet, its antigen is unknown. The chain couples TRBV7-8 to TRBJ2-2, with TRBD1 matching 10 bases. Material: CD4+ or CD8+ T cells sorted from blood, obtained in a trial of the OX40 agonist ivuxolimab. The clonotype originates from an adult with an advanced solid tumor such as melanoma, head and neck, liver or kidney cancer. The chain's CDR3 is CASSSQWTGGTGELFF. Here the CDR3 DNA reads TGTGCCAGCAGCTCCCAGTGGACAGGGGGGACCGGGGAGCTGTTTTTT.